This T cell receptor beta chain was captured by sequencing in a study of OX40 agonist ivuxolimab in advanced cancers. Looking at the study overall: Treatment received earlier with anti-PD-1, anti-PD-L1 or anti-CTLA-4 agents was allowed, and more than 30% had some.

Repertoires were generated with immunoSEQ multiplex PCR, while TCRdb's copy carries only in-frame clones and drops some. The repertoire holds 60,000 or so clones, with 80% to 90% as singletons. Germline CDR1 is MNHEY and CDR2 is SVGAGI. Between the trimmed V and J ends, which lost 6 bases and 8 bases, there was a span of 16 bases. This CDR3 is built from 14 residues. General study results and limits: Researchers report that CD8+ T cells had, on average, more expanded clones than CD4+. In a subset of nonresponders, normalized T-cell clonal expansion was also low.

Concerning this clone: The antigen remains undetermined.

This rearrangement joins TRBV6-5 to TRBJ2-2; D may be TRBD1 or TRBD2 (6 bases each). The sequence came from an adult with an advanced solid tumor such as melanoma, head and neck, liver or kidney cancer. Specimen: CD4+ or CD8+ T cells sorted from blood, collected in a trial of the OX40 agonist ivuxolimab. The chain's CDR3 is CASRKGGSRGELFF. CDR3 DNA: TGTGCCAGCAGGAAGGGGGGTTCCCGGGGGGAGCTGTTTTTT.